These T cell receptor beta chains were read from a single sample in a study of PD-1 blockade in classical Hodgkin lymphoma. Generated by immunoSEQ multiplex PCR, the TCRdb table keeps only in-frame clones and is missing some. This sample has several thousand clones, with about 81% found just once. Sequences were derived from CD8+ T cells from blood, sampled before the fourth cycle of nivolumab. All receptors derive from a human donor with classical Hodgkin lymphoma. CDR3s include the opening cysteine and the closing phenylalanine or tryptophan. The order of the fields is D gene, J gene, clone size, CDR3 length, V gene, CDR3 DNA, CDR3 protein. A D gene is named only where the DNA matches it firmly. Size tells how often a clone was seen (once, few, many) or the class of an expanded clone, and some rows leave it out.

d_call: -
j_call: TRBJ1-5
clone_size: -
cdr3_length: 14
v_call: TRBV5-6
cdr3_nt: TGTGCCAGCAGCTTAGGAGGGGGTAATCAGCCCCAGCATTTT
cdr3_aa: CASSLGGGNQPQHF

d_call: TRBD1
j_call: TRBJ1-1
clone_size: -
cdr3_length: 17
v_call: TRBV12-5
cdr3_nt: TGTGCTAGTGGTTTGGTGACAGGGATCCCAATGAACACTGAAGCTTTCTTT
cdr3_aa: CASGLVTGIPMNTEAFF

d_call: -
j_call: TRBJ1-2
clone_size: -
cdr3_length: 15
v_call: TRBV27
cdr3_nt: TGTGCCAGCAGTTTGACAGTCAATAAAATCTATGGCTACACCTTC
cdr3_aa: CASSLTVNKIYGYTF

d_call: TRBD2
j_call: TRBJ2-1
clone_size: -
cdr3_length: 15
v_call: TRBV7-3
cdr3_nt: TGTGCCAGCAGCTCGGGGGAGACTAGCGGGGATGAGCAGTTCTTC
cdr3_aa: CASSSGETSGDEQFF

d_call: TRBD2
j_call: TRBJ2-5
clone_size: once
cdr3_length: 15
v_call: TRBV4-1
cdr3_nt: TGCGCCAGCAGCCAGGGGCTAGCGGGAGAAGAGACCCAGTACTTC
cdr3_aa: CASSQGLAGEETQYF

d_call: TRBD2
j_call: TRBJ2-2
clone_size: -
cdr3_length: 17
v_call: TRBV7-8
cdr3_nt: TGTGCCAGCAGCAATCCCCGGGAGGGGGATAACACCGGGGAGCTGTTTTTT
cdr3_aa: CASSNPREGDNTGELFF

d_call: -
j_call: TRBJ2-7
clone_size: -
cdr3_length: 14
v_call: TRBV4-1
cdr3_nt: TGCGCCAGCAGCCAAGCTGGGCAGGCCTACGAGCAGTACTTC
cdr3_aa: CASSQAGQAYEQYF

d_call: TRBD2
j_call: TRBJ2-5
clone_size: -
cdr3_length: 14
v_call: TRBV15
cdr3_nt: TGTGCCACTCGAGCGGGAGTAACCCAAGAGACCCAGTACTTC
cdr3_aa: CATRAGVTQETQYF

d_call: -
j_call: TRBJ1-2
clone_size: -
cdr3_length: 13
v_call: TRBV6-6
cdr3_nt: TGTGCCAGCAGTGAGGTGGGGGCGGGTGGCTACACCTTC
cdr3_aa: CASSEVGAGGYTF

d_call: -
j_call: TRBJ1-4
clone_size: -
cdr3_length: 15
v_call: TRBV5-1
cdr3_nt: TGCGCCAGCAGCTCCCCCGGCAGGGTGGAAGAAAAACTGTTTTTT
cdr3_aa: CASSSPGRVEEKLFF

d_call: TRBD1
j_call: TRBJ2-1
clone_size: -
cdr3_length: 15
v_call: TRBV27
cdr3_nt: TGTGCCAGCAGTTTATCCGGGACAGGCCTCAATGAGCAGTTCTTC
cdr3_aa: CASSLSGTGLNEQFF

d_call: -
j_call: TRBJ2-7
clone_size: -
cdr3_length: 14
v_call: TRBV28
cdr3_nt: TGTGCCAGCAGCCTAGAGCGGAGGGGGTACGAGCAGTACTTC
cdr3_aa: CASSLERRGYEQYF

d_call: TRBD2
j_call: TRBJ2-7
clone_size: -
cdr3_length: 16
v_call: TRBV11-2
cdr3_nt: TGTGCCAGCAGCTTAGTAGCGGGAGGGCCCCTCTACGAGCAGTACTTC
cdr3_aa: CASSLVAGGPLYEQYF

d_call: -
j_call: TRBJ2-7
clone_size: -
cdr3_length: 12
v_call: TRBV7-6
cdr3_nt: TGTGCCAGCAGCATCGGCCCGGCCGAGCAGTACTTC
cdr3_aa: CASSIGPAEQYF

d_call: -
j_call: TRBJ1-2
clone_size: -
cdr3_length: 14
v_call: TRBV4-2
cdr3_nt: TGTGCCAGCAGCCAAGATGGGCAGAACTATGGCTACACCTTC
cdr3_aa: CASSQDGQNYGYTF

d_call: -
j_call: TRBJ2-5
clone_size: -
cdr3_length: 14
v_call: TRBV7-2
cdr3_nt: TGTGCCAGCAGCTTCCGCTATACCGAAGAGACCCAGTACTTC
cdr3_aa: CASSFRYTEETQYF

d_call: TRBD1
j_call: TRBJ2-7
clone_size: -
cdr3_length: 16
v_call: TRBV7-9
cdr3_nt: TGTGCCAGCAGCGCGCGGACAGGGGGCAACTCCTACGAGCAGTACTTC
cdr3_aa: CASSARTGGNSYEQYF

d_call: TRBD1
j_call: TRBJ1-1
clone_size: -
cdr3_length: 15
v_call: TRBV4-3
cdr3_nt: TGCGCCACTGCGCGGGACAGTACCATGAACACTGAAGCTTTCTTT
cdr3_aa: CATARDSTMNTEAFF

d_call: TRBD1
j_call: TRBJ2-5
clone_size: -
cdr3_length: 16
v_call: TRBV6-6
cdr3_nt: TGTGCCAGCAGGGCCCGACAGGGCCCGTACCAAGAGACCCAGTACTTC
cdr3_aa: CASRARQGPYQETQYF

d_call: -
j_call: TRBJ2-2
clone_size: -
cdr3_length: 16
v_call: TRBV27
cdr3_nt: TGTGCCAGCAGTTTAATTGGGTTCGGTAACACCGGGGAGCTGTTTTTT
cdr3_aa: CASSLIGFGNTGELFF

d_call: TRBD2
j_call: TRBJ2-7
clone_size: few
cdr3_length: 14
v_call: TRBV9
cdr3_nt: TGTGCCAGCAGCACAGCGGGAGGGGGATACGAGCAGTACTTC
cdr3_aa: CASSTAGGGYEQYF

d_call: -
j_call: TRBJ2-7
clone_size: -
cdr3_length: 15
v_call: TRBV4-3
cdr3_nt: TGCGCCAGCAGCCAAGACTCCGGCCTGCCGGACGAGCAGTACTTC
cdr3_aa: CASSQDSGLPDEQYF

d_call: -
j_call: TRBJ1-6
clone_size: -
cdr3_length: 15
v_call: TRBV4-3
cdr3_nt: TGCGCCAGCAGCCACAGACCGGGCCCTAATTCACCCCTCCACTTT
cdr3_aa: CASSHRPGPNSPLHF

d_call: -
j_call: TRBJ2-2
clone_size: -
cdr3_length: 17
v_call: TRBV7-6
cdr3_nt: TGTGCCAGCAGCTTAGCGGGCGGAGCGCTGTACACCGGGGAGCTGTTTTTT
cdr3_aa: CASSLAGGALYTGELFF

d_call: -
j_call: TRBJ2-7
clone_size: few
cdr3_length: 15
v_call: TRBV14
cdr3_nt: TGTGCCAGCAGCCCCCTGTGGGGGAGCTCCTACGAGCAGTACTTC
cdr3_aa: CASSPLWGSSYEQYF

d_call: TRBD1
j_call: TRBJ1-4
clone_size: -
cdr3_length: 13
v_call: TRBV19
cdr3_nt: TGTGCCACCGGGGACAGGGCGAGTGAAAAACTGTTTTTT
cdr3_aa: CATGDRASEKLFF

d_call: TRBD1
j_call: TRBJ2-7
clone_size: -
cdr3_length: 14
v_call: TRBV5-1
cdr3_nt: TGCGCCAGCAGCTTCGGGACAGCTTCCTACGAGCAGTACTTC
cdr3_aa: CASSFGTASYEQYF

d_call: -
j_call: TRBJ2-7
clone_size: medium-sized
cdr3_length: 12
v_call: TRBV7-2
cdr3_nt: TGTGCCAGCAGCTTAACCGGCCACGAGCAGTACTTC
cdr3_aa: CASSLTGHEQYF

d_call: TRBD1
j_call: TRBJ2-7
clone_size: -
cdr3_length: 15
v_call: TRBV19
cdr3_nt: TGTGCCAGTAGTATCGGCCGGGACAGCTCCTACGAGCAGTACTTC
cdr3_aa: CASSIGRDSSYEQYF